The 32 T cell receptor beta chains listed next were all sequenced from one sample in a study of blood T cell repertoires in COVID-19. Clones were read by immunoSEQ multiplex PCR, and TCRdb kept only the in-frame ones, dropping some. This sample carries some 100,000 clones, roughly 84% of them seen once, and the ten largest clones take roughly 7.3%. Sequencing was carried out using peripheral blood. The receptors here all came from a man younger than 40 in a cohort sampled during active COVID-19.

The chain has TRBV18 and TRBJ1-1, with a possible D match to TRBD1 (6 bases). V was trimmed by 11 bases and J by 3 bases, leaving 19 bases between them. The germline V gene has CDR1 KGHSH and CDR2 LQKENI. There are 14 residues in the CDR3. The CDR3 DNA reads TGTGCCTCCCATCCGAGGGGGGGGGACACTGAAGCTTTCTTT. This translates into CASHPRGGDTEAFF.

The J gene is TRBJ2-4, the V gene TRBV2, with a possible D match to TRBD1 (6 bases). The CDR3 is 16 amino acids. Trimming left V 6 bases short and J 1 base short, with 16 bases between. Germline V gives CDR1 SNHLY, CDR2 FYNNEI. The CDR3 coding sequence is TGTGCCAGCAGCGCGACACAGGGCTTCGCCAAAAACATTCAGTACTTC. The encoded protein is CASSATQGFAKNIQYF.

The chain recombines TRBV4-3 with TRBJ2-2; 9 bases are a match to TRBD2. The V and J ends lost 2 bases and 5 bases, in that order; junction bases with no gene match: 15. This CDR3 has 19 residues. Germline lookup yields CDR1 LGHNA and CDR2 YSLEER. This CDR3 reads CASSQRPPRRGGGTGELFF. CDR3 DNA sequence: TGCGCCAGCAGCCAAAGGCCCCCCAGGCGGGGGGGCGGAACCGGGGAGCTGTTTTTT.

This chain links TRBV5-6 with TRBJ2-1, with D possibly TRBD2 on 6 matching bases. The CDR3 is made up of 16 amino acids. The V end was cut by 4 bases, the J end by 4 bases, with 18 bases between. The germline CDR1 and CDR2 sequences are SGHDT and YYEEEE. The CDR3: CASSGGYGGTYNEQFF. The CDR3 bases are TGTGCCAGCAGCGGGGGATACGGGGGAACTTACAATGAGCAGTTCTTC.

CDR3 residues: CASSSSGVGFDSYNEQFF. The CDR3 nucleotides read TGTGCCAGCAGCTCCTCAGGTGTCGGTTTTGATAGTTACAATGAGCAGTTCTTC. V gene TRBV7-2 combines with J gene TRBJ2-1, with no clear D. CDR3 length: 18 residues. V lost 4 bases, J lost 4 bases, and 23 bases lay in between. CDR1 and CDR2 from the germline V gene are SGHTA and FQGNSA.

This sequence joins TRBV6-5 and TRBJ1-2, with 8 bases aligning to TRBD1. The germline V gene encodes CDR1 MNHEY and CDR2 SVGAGI. V gave up 6 bases and J gave up 6 bases; unmatched junction bases: 6. The CDR3 runs 13 residues. The CDR3 is CASSRGQGDGYTF. Written as DNA, the CDR3 is TGTGCCAGCAGCCGAGGACAGGGTGATGGCTACACCTTC.

This clone was counted only a few times. The V call is TRBV7-9, the J call TRBJ1-2; no definite D call. V gave up 1 base and J gave up 4 bases, with 7 bases separating them. Germline lookup yields CDR1 SEHNR and CDR2 FQNEAQ (reference sequence). The CDR3 has 13 amino acids. CDR3: CASSLGAGYGYTF. CDR3 DNA sequence: TGTGCCAGCAGCTTAGGCGCAGGCTATGGCTACACCTTC.

This sequence joins TRBV15 and TRBJ2-7; TRBD1 matches at 9 bases. The CDR3 runs to 16 residues. The junction had 10 bases not matched to a gene; V was cut back by 3 bases and J by 4 bases. Germline-derived CDR1 and CDR2 are LNHNV and YYDKDF (reference sequence). The CDR3 is CATSSLPGQGGYEQYF. The CDR3 nucleotides read TGTGCCACCAGCAGCCTGCCGGGACAGGGAGGTTACGAGCAGTACTTC.

This chain connects TRBV7-2 to TRBJ2-3; 9 nucleotides match TRBD1. The CDR3 consists of 15 residues. Germline CDR1 is SGHTA and CDR2 is FQGNSA. V was pared by 4 bases and J by 3 bases, with 5 bases of the junction left unmatched. CDR3 sequence: CASSYHRGRTDTQYF. CDR3 bases: TGTGCCAGCAGCTACCACAGGGGGCGGACAGATACGCAGTATTTT.

The CDR3 loop is CATSRDQQGWETQYF. DNA of the CDR3: TGTGCCACCAGCAGAGACCAACAGGGCTGGGAGACCCAGTACTTC. V usage is TRBV15 and J usage is TRBJ2-5; a weak D match, TRBD1 (6 bases). Trimming pared 0 bases from V and 5 bases from J, leaving 13 bases between. Germline V gene sequence: CDR1 LNHNV, CDR2 YYDKDF (reference sequence). The CDR3 is 15 amino acids.

The chain carries TRBV6-5 and TRBJ2-5, with D uncertain. This CDR3 has 12 amino acids. The V end was cut by 8 bases, the J end by 2 bases, with 9 bases between. Germline V CDR1 and CDR2: MNHEY, SVGAGI. CDR3 sequence (DNA): TGTGCCAGCCGCGGAGTTCAAGAGACCCAGTACTTC. Amino acids: CASRGVQETQYF.

The table lists this clone with a count of one. The rearrangement uses TRBV7-2 and TRBJ2-4; no clear D. This CDR3 region has 15 residues. The germline gives CDR1 SGHTA, CDR2 FQGNSA. V was cut by 5 bases and J by 4 bases, with 15 bases left in between. The CDR3 spells CASSGGGSLKNIQYF. The CDR3 DNA is TGTGCCAGCAGCGGTGGTGGGTCACTAAAAAACATTCAGTACTTC.

This clone was observed once. The chain employs TRBV7-8 and TRBJ1-1; 10 positions agree with TRBD1. The V segment lost 5 bases and the J segment 3 bases; nucleotides outside the gene matches: 6. The length of the CDR3 is 15 residues. Germline CDR1 is SGHVS and CDR2 is FQNEAQ. The CDR3 reads CASSPTGGQDTEAFF. The CDR3 DNA reads TGTGCCAGCAGCCCGACAGGGGGCCAGGACACTGAAGCTTTCTTT.

This chain uses TRBV5-1 with TRBJ1-2; 7 bases map to TRBD1. Germline-derived CDR1 and CDR2 are SGHRS and YFSETQ. V was pared by 4 bases and J by 4 bases, with 10 bases of the junction left unmatched. The CDR3 covers 15 residues. This chain's CDR3 is CASSASRGRFYGYTF. The CDR3 coding sequence is TGCGCCAGCAGCGCCTCTAGGGGGCGGTTCTATGGCTACACCTTC.

The rearrangement links TRBV29-1 to TRBJ1-1, with D perhaps TRBD1 (6 bases). This CDR3 has 13 residues. Germline CDR1 reads SQVTM; CDR2 reads ANQGSEA. Trimming pared 7 bases from V and 3 bases from J, leaving 15 bases between. In DNA, the CDR3 is TGCAGCGCCCGTAATCGACAGGACACTGAAGCTTTCTTT. Its translation is CSARNRQDTEAFF.

The chain employs TRBV27 and TRBJ2-1, with 9 bases lining up with TRBD2. The CDR3 runs 17 residues. The junction had 12 bases not matched to a gene; V was cut back by 4 bases and J by 5 bases. CDR1 and CDR2 from the germline V gene are MNHEY and SMNVEV (reference sequence). This CDR3 reads CASSSRIAGARNNEQFF. The DNA for the CDR3 is TGTGCCAGCAGTTCGCGAATAGCGGGGGCGCGCAACAATGAGCAGTTCTTC.

The chain links TRBV18 to TRBJ2-3, with 14 bases identical to TRBD2. The CDR3 has 18 amino acids. CDR1 is KGHSH, CDR2 LQKENI, per germline. V was clipped by 4 bases and J by 4 bases; unmatched bases: 10. The CDR3 protein is CASSRNMGLAGEPDTQYF. The CDR3 DNA is TGTGCCAGCTCACGAAACATGGGACTAGCGGGGGAGCCAGATACGCAGTATTTT.

The chain is built from TRBV6-5 and TRBJ1-6; D is ambiguous. Trimming took 5 bases from V and 7 from J, leaving 9 bases between them. The CDR3 covers 13 residues. In germline, CDR1 is MNHEY, CDR2 SVGAGI. In DNA, the CDR3 is TGTGCCAGCAGTAGGAGTGTCAATTCACCCCTCCACTTT. This gives the protein CASSRSVNSPLHF.

This chain uses TRBV18 with TRBJ2-1, with TRBD1 matching over 8 bases. The CDR3 runs to 15 residues. V shed 0 bases, J shed 2 bases, and the junction held 0 bases outside the gene matches. CDR1 is KGHSH, CDR2 LQKENI, per germline. CDR3 DNA sequence: TGTGCCAGCTCACCACCGGACAGGGCCTACAATGAGCAGTTCTTC. Amino acids: CASSPPDRAYNEQFF.

The sample holds a few counts of this clone. The rearrangement joins TRBV15 to TRBJ1-5; D gene unclear. The V gene's germline CDR1 is LNHNV and CDR2 YYDKDF (reference sequence). Trimming took 5 bases from V and 3 from J, leaving 8 bases between them. The CDR3 length is 13 residues. CDR3 DNA sequence: TGTGCCACCAGCCCCATTCCCAATCAGCCCCAGCATTTT. It is translated as CATSPIPNQPQHF.

There are a few counts of this clone. The chain is built from TRBV2 and TRBJ1-1, with 8 bases that match TRBD1. V shed 5 bases, J shed 10 bases, and the junction held 6 bases outside the gene matches. This CDR3 is 12 amino acids long. The V gene's germline CDR1 is SNHLY and CDR2 FYNNEI. The CDR3 sequence is CASSRGDRGAFF. DNA for the CDR3: TGTGCCAGCAGTCGGGGCGACAGGGGAGCTTTCTTT.

The rearrangement links TRBV7-3 to TRBJ2-3; 15 nucleotides match TRBD2. The CDR3 is made up of 17 amino acids. Germline CDR1 SGHTA, CDR2 FQGTGA. Losses at the gene ends were 5 bases for V and 6 bases for J; bases not matched to a gene: 9. In DNA, the CDR3 is TGTGCCAGCAGCCCATCCCGGACTAGCGGGGGGGCGGATACGCAGTATTTT. Amino acid sequence: CASSPSRTSGGADTQYF.

This clone was counted only a few times. This chain links TRBV6-5 with TRBJ2-7; a possible D gene is TRBD2 (6 bases). CDR3 length: 13 residues. Deletions cut 6 bases from V and 2 bases from J, with 11 bases between. Germline values: CDR1 MNHEY, CDR2 SVGAGI. For the CDR3, the DNA is TGTGCCAGCAGCGAGGGGAGGACCTACGAGCAGTACTTC. Translation: CASSEGRTYEQYF.

This chain uses TRBV28 with TRBJ2-6, with D maybe TRBD2 (5 bases). From germline, CDR1 is MDHEN and CDR2 SYDVKM. Trimming removed 6 bases from V and 2 bases from J, with 14 bases in between. CDR3 size: 16 residues. The CDR3, as DNA: TGTGCCAGCAGACCCACGGGGTCAGCTGGGGCCAACGTCCTGACTTTC. Translated, it gives CASRPTGSAGANVLTF.

This clone was seen just once. The chain employs TRBV5-6 and TRBJ1-2; no clear D gene. CDR3 length equals 12 residues. Germline loops: CDR1 SGHDT, CDR2 YYEEEE. The V end was cut by 4 bases, the J end by 5 bases, with 9 bases between. CDR3 region: CASSIQIYGYTF. The DNA for the CDR3 is TGTGCCAGCAGCATACAGATTTATGGCTACACCTTC.

This clone came up a few times. The chain couples TRBV2 to TRBJ1-2, with 8 bases that match TRBD1. CDR3 length equals 13 residues. Germline trimming cut 5 bases from V and 6 bases from J; bases unmatched to any gene: 5. Germline assignment: CDR1 SNHLY and CDR2 FYNNEI. The CDR3 spells CASSWTGQNGYTF. DNA for the CDR3: TGTGCCAGCAGTTGGACAGGGCAGAATGGCTACACCTTC.

V usage is TRBV5-1 and J usage is TRBJ2-5, with D possibly being TRBD1 (7 bases). This CDR3 is 16 amino acids long. Trimming took 7 bases from V and 3 from J, leaving 22 bases between them. CDR1 and CDR2 (germline): SGHRS, YFSETQ. In nucleotides, the CDR3 is TGCGCCAGCTCCAGCAGGGGGGCGCAGGGGGAAGAGACCCAGTACTTC. As protein: CASSSRGAQGEETQYF.

This clone was observed a handful of times. The chain carries TRBV11-2 and TRBJ2-3; 11 nucleotides match TRBD2. V gave up 5 bases and J gave up 6 bases; unmatched junction bases: 4. Germline CDR1 is SGHAT and CDR2 is FQNNGV. The CDR3 contains 14 residues. CDR3 sequence: CASSEGLAGDTQYF. CDR3 sequence (DNA): TGTGCCAGCAGCGAAGGACTAGCGGGCGATACGCAGTATTTT.

At least ten counts were recorded for this clone. CDR3 sequence (DNA): TGTGCCAGCAGTTACTCGAACAGGGGCCACGAGCAGTACTTC. It is translated as CASSYSNRGHEQYF. This chain links TRBV6-5 with TRBJ2-7, with TRBD1 matching over 7 bases. The germline CDR1 and CDR2 sequences are MNHEY and SVGAGI. CDR3 size: 14 residues. The J segment lost 5 bases and the V segment lost 0 bases, leaving 4 bases of the junction unmatched.

This clone was found a few times. The rearrangement links TRBV7-2 to TRBJ2-2, with D maybe TRBD2 (6 bases). Trimming cost V 5 bases and J 4 bases, with 17 bases left between them. This CDR3 comprises 16 residues. The germline gives CDR1 SGHTA, CDR2 FQGNSA. CDR3 region: CASSARLVTSTGELFF. For the CDR3, the DNA is TGTGCCAGCAGCGCCAGACTAGTCACGAGCACCGGGGAGCTGTTTTTT. Full variable domain (missing parts from reference TRBV7-2 and TRBJ2-2): GAGVSQSPSNKVTEKGKDVELRCDPISGHTALYWYRQSLGQGLEFLIYFQGNSAPDKSGLPSDRFSAERTGGSVSTLTIQRTQQEDSAVYLCASSARLVTSTGELFFGEGSRLTVL.

The CDR3: CASSAWTGDQNIQYF. In DNA, the CDR3 is TGTGCCAGCAGCGCCTGGACAGGGGATCAAAACATTCAGTACTTC. The V call is TRBV7-2, the J call TRBJ2-4; 9 bases line up with TRBD1. The V segment lost 5 bases and the J segment 5 bases; nucleotides outside the gene matches: 7. Germline CDR1 is SGHTA and CDR2 is FQGNSA. This CDR3 comprises 15 residues.

The genes are TRBV6-5 and TRBJ1-2; 7 bases line up with TRBD1. J was trimmed by 2 bases and V by 4 bases; bases with no gene match: 4. The germline V gene encodes CDR1 MNHEY and CDR2 SVGAGI. This CDR3 spans 14 amino acids. CDR3 amino acids: CASSSDRANYGYTF. Here the CDR3 DNA reads TGTGCCAGCAGTTCCGACAGGGCCAACTATGGCTACACCTTC.